Below are 25 T cell receptor beta chains sequenced from a single sample in a study of blood T cell repertoires in COVID-19. Sequenced by immunoSEQ multiplex PCR; TCRdb stores in-frame clones only, minus some. This table has 140,000 or so clones, roughly 77% appearing once. Sequencing input: peripheral blood. The origin of the receptors is a woman in her 70s with COVID-19, enrolled during active disease.

Worth noting for this clone: A much larger clone differs by one base, so this may be a read error. The rearrangement uses TRBV5-1 and TRBJ2-7; the D gene is possibly TRBD2 (5 bases). The V gene's germline CDR1 is SGHRS and CDR2 YFSETQ. Trimming took off 0 bases at V and 4 bases at J, with 14 bases between the two ends. CDR3 length: 15 amino acids. The CDR3 region has the DNA TGCGCCAGCAGCTTGGGGACCTCGCCGGGGTACGAGCAGTACTTC. This translates into CASSLGTSPGYEQYF.

V gene TRBV6-6 combines with J gene TRBJ2-2; 8 bases align to TRBD1. Trimming cost V 5 bases and J 3 bases; bases outside gene matches: 8. Germline V CDR1 and CDR2: MNHNY, SVGAGI (reference sequence). This CDR3 comprises 16 residues. The CDR3 DNA follows: TGTGCCAGCAGTAATCGACAGGGGTGGGACACCGGGGAGCTGTTTTTT. The encoded protein is CASSNRQGWDTGELFF.

The V gene is TRBV14, the J gene TRBJ1-2; TRBD1 matches at 8 bases. This CDR3 spans 15 amino acids. Germline CDR1 SGHDN, CDR2 FVKESK. Trimming took 5 bases from V and 2 from J; bases not matched to a gene: 7. This chain's CDR3 is CASSDRGRINYGYTF. The DNA of the CDR3 is TGTGCCAGCAGCGACAGGGGACGGATCAACTATGGCTACACCTTC. The full variable domain, in which reference TRBV14 and TRBJ1-2 provide the parts outside the CDR3, is EAGVTQFPSHSVIEKGQTVTLRCDPISGHDNLYWYRRVMGKEIKFLLHFVKESKQDESGMPNNRFLAERTGGTYSTLKVQPAELEDSGVYFCASSDRGRINYGYTFGSGTRLTVV.

The J gene is TRBJ1-3, the V gene TRBV18, with a possible D match to TRBD1 (6 bases). This CDR3 is 16 amino acids long. The germline CDR1 and CDR2 sequences are KGHSH and LQKENI. V lost 3 bases, J lost 4 bases, and 16 bases lay in between. The DNA of the CDR3 is TGTGCCAGCTCACCCCGACAGGTCCAGCCCGGAAACACCATATATTTT. Its translation: CASSPRQVQPGNTIYF.

The J gene is TRBJ2-5, the V gene TRBV6-6, with TRBD2 matching 9 bases. Looked up from germline, CDR1 is MNHNY and CDR2 is SVGAGI (reference sequence). The length of the CDR3 is 15 residues. V shed 7 bases and J 5 bases; nucleotides not matched to a gene: 11. The CDR3 loop reads CASTGGGGAFETQYF. For the CDR3, the DNA is TGTGCCAGCACGGGTGGCGGGGGGGCCTTCGAGACCCAGTACTTC.

This clone was observed a single time. The genes are TRBV7-9 and TRBJ1-1; 9 nucleotides line up with TRBD1. Per germline, CDR1 SEHNR and CDR2 FQNEAQ (reference sequence). This CDR3 region has 18 residues. V was clipped by 3 bases and J by 4 bases; unmatched bases: 15. The CDR3 region is CASSFDPGQGVLSTEAFF. CDR3 nucleotides: TGTGCCAGCAGCTTTGACCCGGGACAGGGCGTCCTGAGCACTGAAGCTTTCTTT.

The V and J genes are TRBV6-5 and TRBJ1-6; TRBD1 might be the D (6 bases). The CDR3 totals 15 residues. The V gene's germline CDR1 is MNHEY and CDR2 SVGAGI. Trimming took off 5 bases at V and 10 bases at J, with 18 bases between the two ends. The CDR3: CASSPRTAVGSPLHF. CDR3 nucleotides: TGTGCCAGCAGTCCCAGGACAGCGGTGGGATCACCCCTCCACTTT.

The rearrangement joins TRBV5-4 to TRBJ2-6; D remains ambiguous. Germline loops: CDR1 SGHNT, CDR2 YYREEE (reference sequence). Between the trimmed V and J ends, which lost 1 base and 19 bases, there was a span of 15 bases. The CDR3 is 12 amino acids. This CDR3 reads CASSLLGTPNTF. CDR3 coding DNA: TGTGCCAGCAGCTTGTTGGGCACTCCTAACACTTTC.

This clone was seen once. The chain uses TRBV5-6 and TRBJ1-2, with D possibly being TRBD1 (5 bases). The length of the CDR3 is 15 residues. Trimming removed 4 bases from V and 0 bases from J, with 13 bases in between. Germline values: CDR1 SGHDT, CDR2 YYEEEE. The DNA for the CDR3 is TGTGCCAGCAGCCGACGGATGGACACTAACTATGGCTACACCTTC. It specifies CASSRRMDTNYGYTF.

This clone was detected once. The V and J genes are TRBV6-5 and TRBJ1-2, with 9 bases aligning to TRBD1. Germline CDR1 and CDR2: MNHEY and SVGAGI. The J segment lost 8 bases and the V segment lost 3 bases, leaving 7 bases of the junction unmatched. This CDR3 is built from 14 residues. The CDR3 DNA follows: TGTGCCAGCAGTTATCTGACAGGGGGAGGCGGCTACACCTTC. This codes for CASSYLTGGGGYTF.

About this clone itself: Mismatch with germline at one junction end may stem from a read error. The rearrangement joins TRBV25-1 to TRBJ1-5; 7 positions agree with TRBD1. In germline, CDR1 is MGHDK, CDR2 SYGVNS. The length of the CDR3 is 14 residues. The CDR3 bases are TGTGCCAGCGGTGACAGGGCAGGCAATCAGCCCCAGCATTTT. Its protein is CASGDRAGNQPQHF.

The chain has TRBV3-1 (or the pseudogene TRBV3-2) and TRBJ2-6; no clear D gene. The CDR3 contains 14 residues. Germline loops: CDR1 LGHDT, CDR2 YNNKEL (reference sequence). Deletions cut 11 bases from V and 0 bases from J, with 11 bases between. The CDR3 nucleotides read TGTGCCGCCTCCGGTCTCTCTGGGGCCAACGTCCTGACTTTC. Encoded protein: CAASGLSGANVLTF.

On this clone: Mismatch with germline at one junction end may stem from a read error. The chain employs TRBV9 and TRBJ2-1; D might be TRBD2 (7 bases). The CDR3 is 17 residues long. In germline, CDR1 is SGDLS, CDR2 YYNGEE. CDR3 sequence: CASSVASSRGAYDEQFF. CDR3 in DNA: TGTGCCAGCAGCGTAGCTAGTTCCCGGGGGGCCTACGATGAGCAGTTCTTC. The full variable domain, with the rest looked up from reference TRBV9 and TRBJ2-1, is DSGVTQTPKHLITATGQRVTLRCSPRSGDLSVYWYQQSLDQGLQFLIQYYNGEERAKGNILERFSAQQFPDLHSELNLSSLELGDSALYFCASSVASSRGAYDEQFFGPGTRLTVL.

The chain has TRBV7-9 and TRBJ2-5; 7 bases are shared with TRBD2. There are 14 residues in the CDR3. Germline assignment: CDR1 SEHNR and CDR2 FQNEAQ (reference sequence). The J segment lost 1 base and the V segment lost 6 bases, leaving 5 bases of the junction unmatched. The CDR3 DNA follows: TGTGCCAGCAGTCACGGGGGGACCCAAGAGACCCAGTACTTC. This translates into CASSHGGTQETQYF.

The CDR3 DNA follows: TGCGCCAGCAGCCCCGCTAGCGGGGGGGCCTGGGAGCAGTACTTC. Translating gives CASSPASGGAWEQYF. The rearrangement links TRBV5-1 to TRBJ2-7; 12 bases line up with TRBD2. The V gene's germline CDR1 is SGHRS and CDR2 YFSETQ. V lost 4 bases, J lost 7 bases, and 9 bases stayed unmatched. The CDR3 sequence is 15 residues long.

The rearrangement joins TRBV7-3 to TRBJ2-5, with a weak D call TRBD2 (5 bases). The CDR3 sequence is 14 residues long. Germline values: CDR1 SGHTA, CDR2 FQGTGA. V was shortened by 1 base and J by 3 bases, with 9 bases between the two germline ends. The CDR3 coding sequence is TGTGCCAGCAGCTTAAGGTCCGGGAAAGAGACCCAGTACTTC. Encoded protein: CASSLRSGKETQYF.

V and J are TRBV6-2 or TRBV6-3 and TRBJ1-5; no clear D. V shed 6 bases and J shed 2 bases, with 17 bases lying between them. Germline CDR1 reads MNHEY; CDR2 reads SVGEGT. There are 16 residues in the CDR3. CDR3 protein: CASSETLGRGNQPQHF. The CDR3 bases are TGTGCCAGCAGCGAAACACTAGGACGGGGCAATCAGCCCCAGCATTTT.

The V call is TRBV6-5, the J call TRBJ1-2, with 7 bases that match TRBD1. V was clipped by 6 bases and J by 2 bases; unmatched bases: 9. From germline, CDR1 is MNHEY and CDR2 SVGAGI. The CDR3 length is 15 residues. The CDR3 bases are TGTGCCAGCAGGAACCTAGGACAGGCGAACTATGGCTACACCTTC. This sequence encodes CASRNLGQANYGYTF.

The chain couples TRBV6-5 to TRBJ2-7; D not certain. CDR1 and CDR2 from the germline V gene are MNHEY and SVGAGI. Deletions cut 3 bases from V and 6 bases from J, with 6 bases between. The length of the CDR3 is 11 residues. CDR3 nucleotide sequence: TGTGCCAGCAGTTATGCGCGCGAGCAGTACTTC. Its translation is CASSYAREQYF.

This clone was picked up a small number of times. The rearrangement uses TRBV4-1 and TRBJ1-6; the D gene is possibly TRBD1 (5 bases). Trimming removed 4 bases at V and 6 bases at J, with 22 bases between. The CDR3 spans 18 residues. Germline lookup yields CDR1 MGHRA and CDR2 YSYEKL. CDR3 DNA: TGCGCCAGCAGCCTAGACTTAGGGAGGGGTGGGCGTAATTCACCCCTCCACTTT. Amino acid sequence: CASSLDLGRGGRNSPLHF.

V is TRBV6-5 and J is TRBJ1-1, with D unclear. V was shortened by 7 bases and J by 1 base, with 10 bases between the two germline ends. The CDR3 spans 13 residues. CDR1 and CDR2 (germline): MNHEY, SVGAGI. Here the CDR3 DNA reads TGTGCCAGCACCGATCCAGGGAACACTGAAGCTTTCTTT. This sequence encodes CASTDPGNTEAFF.

This clone was found a few times. The chain links TRBV5-1 to TRBJ1-1; 11 nucleotides line up with TRBD1. The CDR3 has 15 amino acids. Germline V gene lookup returns CDR1 SGHRS and CDR2 YFSETQ. Unmatched junction bases numbered 6, after V lost 3 bases and J lost 5 bases. The CDR3 is CASSSMDRGLTEAFF. CDR3 in DNA: TGCGCCAGCAGCTCGATGGACAGGGGGCTAACTGAAGCTTTCTTT.

The chain couples TRBV2 to TRBJ2-1; 12 bases line up with TRBD2. CDR3 length: 13 residues. V lost 7 bases to trimming and J lost 14 bases; unmatched junction nucleotides: 9. Germline V gene sequence: CDR1 SNHLY, CDR2 FYNNEI. For the CDR3, the DNA is TGTGCCAGCACCCAGGACCTAGCGGGGGGGAAGTTCTTC. Translation: CASTQDLAGGKFF. Full variable domain (outside the CDR3, taken from reference TRBV2 and TRBJ2-1): EPEVTQTPSHQVTQMGQEVILRCVPISNHLYFYWYRQILGQKVEFLVSFYNNEISEKSEIFDDQFSVERPDGSNFTLKIRSTKLEDSAMYFCASTQDLAGGKFFGPGTRLTVL.

The chain uses TRBV28 and TRBJ1-1, with D maybe TRBD1 (5 bases). CDR1 and CDR2 (germline): MDHEN, SYDVKM. This CDR3 contains 15 residues. V dropped 5 bases and J dropped 4 bases, with 17 bases sitting between them. For the CDR3, the DNA is TGTGCCAGCAGTCCCCAGCAGGGTAGTGGCACTGAAGCTTTCTTT. It encodes CASSPQQGSGTEAFF.

This chain uses TRBV24-1 with TRBJ2-7; 8 positions match TRBD1. CDR1 KGHDR and CDR2 SFDVKD come from the germline V gene. V dropped 2 bases and J dropped 5; count of bases not matched to a gene: 7. CDR3 size: 15 residues. The CDR3 DNA follows: TGTGCCACCAGTGATTCAGGGCAGGGGGCAGACGAGCAGTACTTC. Translation: CATSDSGQGADEQYF.